What follows describes a single TCR beta chain. The data stem from a study of control samples from healthy donors and cancer patients. Clones were sequenced by immunoSEQ multiplex PCR, and TCRdb holds only the in-frame ones, with some missing. The top ten clones hold about 19% of a sample with about 99,000 clones, around 89% of them seen once. Germline CDR1 SEHNR, CDR2 FQNEAQ (reference sequence). The CDR3 spans 16 residues. Trimming took 8 bases from V and 4 from J; bases not matched to a gene: 12. The TCR originated in a man aged 60 to 69 with lung cancer. J is TRBJ2-3 and V is TRBV7-9; 10 nucleotides align to TRBD2. The sequenced sample was PBMCs. Written as DNA, the CDR3 is TGTGCCAGCCAAAGGGGTAGCGGGGGGAGCTCAGATACGCAGTATTTT. Translation: CASQRGSGGSSDTQYF.